This T cell receptor beta chain is from a study of blood T cell repertoires in COVID-19. Study-level information: COVID-19 samples collected from the United States, Italy and Spain covered acute and convalescent phases.

The ends were cut back, 1 base at V and 3 bases at J, with 8 bases in the middle. The CDR3 runs 15 residues. Germline CDR1 reads SGHRS; CDR2 reads YFSETQ. Clones were sequenced by immunoSEQ multiplex PCR, and TCRdb holds only the in-frame ones, with some missing. Among 150,000 or so clones listed, over 85% were seen once. The TCR comes from a woman aged 45-65 years with acute or convalescent COVID-19. The genes are TRBV5-1 and TRBJ2-6; a possible D gene is TRBD1 (5 bases). What was sequenced was peripheral blood. CDR3 in DNA: TGCGCCAGCAGCTTGCAACAGGATGGGGCCAACGTCCTGACTTTC. It yields the protein CASSLQQDGANVLTF. The variable domain in full, completed from reference TRBV5-1 and TRBJ2-6, reads KAGVTQTPRYLIKTRGQQVTLSCSPISGHRSVSWYQQTPGQGLQFLFEYFSETQRNKGNFPGRFSGRQFSNSRSEMNVSTLELGDSALYLCASSLQQDGANVLTFGAGSRLTVL.